Presented here are 28 T cell receptor beta chains from one specimen sequenced in a study of blood T cell repertoires in COVID-19. Here immunoSEQ multiplex PCR was the method, and the copy in TCRdb shows in-frame clones only, minus some. The table includes some 50,000 clones, around 85% detected once. The source material was peripheral blood. The receptors were gathered from a woman in her 70s with active COVID-19.

This chain joins TRBV7-2 and TRBJ2-1; TRBD2 agrees at 10 bases. CDR3 length: 16 residues. V shed 5 bases and J 10 bases; nucleotides not matched to a gene: 14. Germline values: CDR1 SGHTA, CDR2 FQGNSA. CDR3 protein: CASSIASGSSRGEQFF. The CDR3 DNA is TGTGCCAGCAGCATTGCTAGCGGGAGTTCTAGAGGAGAGCAGTTCTTC.

V usage is TRBV27 and J usage is TRBJ2-7; the D is unclear. The CDR3 extends over 15 amino acids. Germline values: CDR1 MNHEY, CDR2 SMNVEV (reference sequence). V lost 2 bases, J lost 2 bases, and 13 bases lay in between. The CDR3 DNA sequence: TGTGCCAGCAGTTTAGGAATTGGAGCTACCTACGAGCAGTACTTC. Translated: CASSLGIGATYEQYF.

The V and J genes are TRBV5-1 and TRBJ2-1; 10 bases align to TRBD2. The CDR3 consists of 15 residues. Germline V gene lookup returns CDR1 SGHRS and CDR2 YFSETQ. Trimming cost V 6 bases and J 4 bases; bases outside gene matches: 7. The CDR3 reads CASTFSAGGYNEQFF. DNA for the CDR3: TGCGCCAGCACGTTTTCAGCGGGAGGGTACAATGAGCAGTTCTTC.

This clone turned up a few times. V gene TRBV4-1 combines with J gene TRBJ1-5, with 7 bases matching TRBD1. This CDR3 region has 17 residues. V shed 0 bases and J 4 bases; nucleotides not matched to a gene: 9. CDR1 MGHRA and CDR2 YSYEKL come from the germline V gene. The chain's CDR3 is CASSQEGGQATNQPQHF. The CDR3, as DNA: TGCGCCAGCAGCCAAGAAGGAGGACAGGCGACTAATCAGCCCCAGCATTTT.

The chain uses TRBV27 and TRBJ2-1, with D hard to call. The CDR3 length is 12 residues. Germline CDR1 MNHEY, CDR2 SMNVEV (reference sequence). Trimming cost V 8 bases and J 9 bases, with 14 bases left between them. The CDR3 nucleotides read TGTGCCAGCGAAACAGCCCGTGGTGAGCAGTTCTTC. Its translation is CASETARGEQFF.

This clone was detected a few times. The chain joins TRBV28 to TRBJ2-7, with 9 bases lining up with TRBD2. V was clipped by 4 bases and J by 3 bases; unmatched bases: 7. Germline values: CDR1 MDHEN, CDR2 SYDVKM. This CDR3 comprises 15 residues. The CDR3 nucleotides read TGTGCCAGCAGTTATGGCGCGGGAGGGAGCTACGAGCAGTACTTC. This gives the protein CASSYGAGGSYEQYF.

The chain couples TRBV3-1 (or the pseudogene TRBV3-2) to TRBJ1-1, with D perhaps TRBD1 (6 bases). V lost 1 base and J 1 base, leaving 13 bases between the germline ends. Germline CDR1 is LGHDT and CDR2 is YNNKEL (reference sequence). The CDR3 loop spans 16 amino acids. The CDR3 nucleotides are TGTGCCAGCAGCCAAGCCAGGGGCGCTCAGAACACTGAAGCTTTCTTT. Its protein product is CASSQARGAQNTEAFF.

The chain couples TRBV19 to TRBJ1-2; 8 nucleotides match TRBD1. The germline V gene has CDR1 LNHDA and CDR2 SQIVND (reference sequence). The J segment lost 2 bases and the V segment lost 5 bases, leaving 13 bases of the junction unmatched. CDR3 size: 17 residues. The CDR3 loop is CASSPGTGGDWNYGYTF. The CDR3 coding sequence is TGTGCCAGTAGTCCAGGGACAGGCGGGGATTGGAACTATGGCTACACCTTC.

The sample holds a few counts of this clone. This chain links TRBV29-1 with TRBJ1-1; the match to TRBD1 covers 9 bases. V was pared by 3 bases and J by 5 bases, with 4 bases of the junction left unmatched. Germline values: CDR1 SQVTM, CDR2 ANQGSEA. The CDR3 spans 13 residues. The CDR3 nucleotides read TGCAGCGTTGACCCGGGACAGGGAACTGAAGCTTTCTTT. Its protein product is CSVDPGQGTEAFF.

This clone was observed a handful of times. The gene calls are TRBV4-1 and TRBJ1-2; TRBD1 is a possible D gene (5 bases). V was pared by 1 base and J by 6 bases, with 9 bases between. There are 13 residues in the CDR3. The germline CDR1 and CDR2 sequences are MGHRA and YSYEKL. CDR3 region: CASSQAGTNGYTF. As DNA, the CDR3 is TGCGCCAGCAGCCAAGCCGGGACTAATGGCTACACCTTC.

This chain uses TRBV9 with TRBJ2-7; D is perhaps TRBD2 (6 bases). The CDR3 is 14 amino acids. Trimming removed 0 bases from V and 3 bases from J, with 10 bases in between. Germline CDR1 is SGDLS and CDR2 is YYNGEE. This CDR3 is CASSVAGVGYEQYF. CDR3 sequence (DNA): TGTGCCAGCAGCGTAGCGGGGGTTGGCTACGAGCAGTACTTC. Filled out from reference TRBV9 and TRBJ2-7, the complete variable domain reads DSGVTQTPKHLITATGQRVTLRCSPRSGDLSVYWYQQSLDQGLQFLIQYYNGEERAKGNILERFSAQQFPDLHSELNLSSLELGDSALYFCASSVAGVGYEQYFGPGTRLTVT.

The rearrangement joins TRBV25-1 to TRBJ2-3; 7 nucleotides agree with TRBD1. There are 14 residues in the CDR3. Germline assignment: CDR1 MGHDK and CDR2 SYGVNS. The J segment lost 1 base and the V segment lost 4 bases, leaving 2 bases of the junction unmatched. The CDR3 coding sequence is TGTGCCAGCAGTGGGGACAGACGCACAGATACGCAGTATTTT. As protein: CASSGDRRTDTQYF.

The J gene is TRBJ2-1, the V gene TRBV11-2, with D perhaps matching TRBD1 (5 bases). The CDR3 has 13 amino acids. V was clipped by 1 base and J by 14 bases, with 15 bases between them. Per germline, CDR1 SGHAT and CDR2 FQNNGV. The CDR3 reads CASSLVGAGPEFF. As DNA, the CDR3 is TGTGCCAGCAGCTTAGTAGGGGCAGGCCCAGAGTTCTTC.

The chain is built from TRBV5-5 and TRBJ2-2; 8 bases are shared with TRBD1. The CDR3 is 17 amino acids. Germline lookup yields CDR1 SGHKS and CDR2 YYEKEE (reference sequence). Germline trimming cut 5 bases from V and 1 base from J; bases unmatched to any gene: 10. The CDR3 nucleotides read TGTGCCAGCAGGGGGCAGGGGGCGATCTTGAACACCGGGGAGCTGTTTTTT. This encodes CASRGQGAILNTGELFF.

The chain has TRBV19 and TRBJ2-6; TRBD1 is a possible D gene (6 bases). V lost 4 bases, J lost 0 bases, and 7 bases lay in between. This CDR3 region has 15 residues. Per the germline V gene, CDR1 is LNHDA and CDR2 is SQIVND (reference sequence). CDR3 in DNA: TGTGCCAGTAGTAAGGGGGTCTCTGGGGCCAACGTCCTGACTTTC. Residues: CASSKGVSGANVLTF.

The chain links TRBV7-9 to TRBJ1-4, with 9 bases identical to TRBD1. The CDR3 has 15 amino acids. The ends lost 5 bases at V and 5 bases at J; junction bases unmatched: 6. CDR1 SEHNR and CDR2 FQNEAQ come from the germline V gene (reference sequence). DNA of the CDR3: TGTGCCAGCAGCCGCCGGGACAGGGAAAATGAAAAACTGTTTTTT. Its protein is CASSRRDRENEKLFF.

The chain is built from TRBV6-6 and TRBJ2-1; 10 bases match TRBD2. The CDR3 consists of 15 residues. J was trimmed by 2 bases and V by 6 bases; bases with no gene match: 4. Germline V CDR1 and CDR2: MNHNY, SVGAGI (reference sequence). The CDR3 spells CASSSLAGAYNEQFF. As DNA, the CDR3 is TGTGCCAGCAGCTCTCTAGCGGGGGCCTACAATGAGCAGTTCTTC.

V usage is TRBV28 and J usage is TRBJ2-1; D is perhaps TRBD2 (5 bases). CDR1 is MDHEN, CDR2 SYDVKM, per germline. This CDR3 spans 12 amino acids. Trimming stripped 6 bases from V and 15 bases from J, with 18 bases between. CDR3 bases: TGTGCCAGCAGCCCCCCCGAAGACCGGGGGTTCTTC. Protein sequence: CASSPPEDRGFF.

V gene TRBV28 combines with J gene TRBJ1-1; TRBD1 matches at 8 bases. Germline trimming cut 5 bases from V and 3 bases from J; bases unmatched to any gene: 5. The CDR3 has 14 amino acids. CDR1 and CDR2 from the germline V gene are MDHEN and SYDVKM. The CDR3 spells CASSGTGGDTEAFF. CDR3 nucleotide sequence: TGTGCCAGCAGTGGAACAGGGGGGGACACTGAAGCTTTCTTT.

The V call is TRBV5-1, the J call TRBJ1-6, with unresolved D. V was cut by 0 bases and J by 7 bases, with 11 bases left in between. CDR1 and CDR2 from the germline V gene are SGHRS and YFSETQ. The CDR3 runs 15 residues. The CDR3 sequence: CASSLGRGRNSPLHF. CDR3 DNA: TGCGCCAGCAGCTTGGGGCGGGGAAGGAATTCACCCCTCCACTTT.

The rearrangement joins TRBV27 to TRBJ2-7; 10 bases align to TRBD2. Trimming removed 0 bases from V and 2 bases from J; junction bases left unmatched: 4. The germline V gene encodes CDR1 MNHEY and CDR2 SMNVEV (reference sequence). The CDR3 is made up of 16 amino acids. Here the CDR3 reads CASSLSPGLAAYEQYF. The CDR3 nucleotides read TGTGCCAGCAGTTTATCTCCAGGACTAGCGGCCTACGAGCAGTACTTC.

The chain couples TRBV9 to TRBJ2-7; TRBD2 matches 8 bases. This CDR3 has 15 residues. V lost 0 bases, J lost 0 bases, and 2 bases stayed unmatched. Germline loops: CDR1 SGDLS, CDR2 YYNGEE. CDR3 bases: TGTGCCAGCAGCGTAGGAGCGGGAGTCTCCTACGAGCAGTACTTC. Encoded protein: CASSVGAGVSYEQYF.

V usage is TRBV7-8 and J usage is TRBJ2-4, with a weak D call TRBD2 (5 bases). This CDR3 has 13 residues. Trimming cost V 1 base and J 9 bases, with 10 bases left between them. From germline, CDR1 is SGHVS and CDR2 FQNEAQ. In DNA, the CDR3 is TGTGCCAGCAGCTTAGAACGGGGAATCATTCAGTACTTC. Protein sequence: CASSLERGIIQYF.

The V call is TRBV5-4, the J call TRBJ1-2; 12 nucleotides match TRBD1. The CDR3 is 15 residues long. V lost 3 bases, J lost 8 bases, and 8 bases stayed unmatched. CDR1 and CDR2 from the germline V gene are SGHNT and YYREEE (reference sequence). In DNA form, the CDR3 reads TGTGCCAGCAGCTATGACTCGGGGACAGGGGGCGGCTACACCTTC. Its translation is CASSYDSGTGGGYTF.

The CDR3 coding sequence is TGTGCCAGCATCCTAGCGGGAGGGCTCGAGCAGTACTTC. Amino acids: CASILAGGLEQYF. V is TRBV2 and J is TRBJ2-7, with TRBD2 matching 12 bases. The CDR3 length is 13 residues. CDR1 is SNHLY and CDR2 is FYNNEI in the germline V gene. Trimming at V came to 7 bases and at J to 6 bases, leaving 4 bases not matched to a gene.

The rearrangement links TRBV27 to TRBJ2-7, with 8 nucleotides matching TRBD2. J gave up 3 bases and V 6 bases, and 7 bases lay outside the gene matches. Germline CDR1 reads MNHEY; CDR2 reads SMNVEV (reference sequence). The CDR3 is 14 residues long. The CDR3 here is CASSRAGGHYEQYF. The CDR3 DNA follows: TGTGCCAGCAGCCGGGCGGGGGGACACTACGAGCAGTACTTC.

This clone came up a few times. The rearrangement links TRBV25-1 to TRBJ1-2; possibly TRBD1 for D (5 bases). Germline V CDR1 and CDR2: MGHDK, SYGVNS. This CDR3 region has 15 residues. The V end lost 6 bases, the J end lost 4 bases, and 18 bases lay between the germline ends. The CDR3 nucleotides are TGTGCCAGCAGCCCAGCAGGGCGCCGGGTCTATGGCTACACCTTC. It specifies CASSPAGRRVYGYTF.

The rearrangement links TRBV28 to TRBJ2-2; 12 bases line up with TRBD1. The CDR3 runs 16 residues. J gave up 7 bases and V 4 bases, and 7 bases lay outside the gene matches. Per germline, CDR1 MDHEN and CDR2 SYDVKM. CDR3 DNA sequence: TGTGCCAGCAGTTCACCGGGACAGGGGGCTTTCGGGGAGCTGTTTTTT. Translating it yields CASSSPGQGAFGELFF.